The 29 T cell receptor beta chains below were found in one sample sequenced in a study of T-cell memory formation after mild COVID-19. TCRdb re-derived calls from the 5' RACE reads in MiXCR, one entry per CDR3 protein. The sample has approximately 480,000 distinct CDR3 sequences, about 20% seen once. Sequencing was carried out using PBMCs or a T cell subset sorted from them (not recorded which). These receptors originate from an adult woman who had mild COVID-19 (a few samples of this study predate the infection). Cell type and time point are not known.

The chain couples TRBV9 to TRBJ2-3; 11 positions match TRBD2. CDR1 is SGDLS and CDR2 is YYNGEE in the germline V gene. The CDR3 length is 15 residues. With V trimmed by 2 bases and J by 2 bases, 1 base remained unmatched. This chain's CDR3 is CASSVTSGITDTQYF. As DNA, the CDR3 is TGTGCCAGCAGCGTGACTAGCGGGATCACAGATACGCAGTATTTT.

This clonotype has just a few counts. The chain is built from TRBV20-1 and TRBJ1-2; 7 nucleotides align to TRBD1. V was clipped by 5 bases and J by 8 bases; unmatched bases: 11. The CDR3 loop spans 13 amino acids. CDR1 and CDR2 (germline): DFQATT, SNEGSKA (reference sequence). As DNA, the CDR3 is TGCAGTGCTGAGGGGACAGCGGGTAAAGGCTACACCTTC. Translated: CSAEGTAGKGYTF.

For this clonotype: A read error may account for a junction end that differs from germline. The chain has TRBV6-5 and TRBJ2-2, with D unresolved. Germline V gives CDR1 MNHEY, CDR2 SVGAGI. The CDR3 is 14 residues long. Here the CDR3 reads CASGPRANTVELFF. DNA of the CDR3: TGTGCCAGCGGGCCAAGGGCGAACACCGTGGAGCTGTTTTTT.

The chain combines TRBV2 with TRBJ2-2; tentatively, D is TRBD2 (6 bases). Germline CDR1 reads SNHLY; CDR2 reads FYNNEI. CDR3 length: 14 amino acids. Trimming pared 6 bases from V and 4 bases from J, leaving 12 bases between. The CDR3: CASREGRGTGELFF. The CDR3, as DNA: TGTGCCAGCAGGGAGGGCCGCGGCACCGGGGAGCTGTTTTTT.

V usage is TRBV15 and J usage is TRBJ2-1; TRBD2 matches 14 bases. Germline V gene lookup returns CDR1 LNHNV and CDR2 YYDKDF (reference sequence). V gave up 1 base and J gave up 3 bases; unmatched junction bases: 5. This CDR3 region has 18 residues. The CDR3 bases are TGTGCCACCAGCAGAGGTGGACTAGCGGGGGGTCACTACAATGAGCAGTTCTTC. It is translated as CATSRGGLAGGHYNEQFF.

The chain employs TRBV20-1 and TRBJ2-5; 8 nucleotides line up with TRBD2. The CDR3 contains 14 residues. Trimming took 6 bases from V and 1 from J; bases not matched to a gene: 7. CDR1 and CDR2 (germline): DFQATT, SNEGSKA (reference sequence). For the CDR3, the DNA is TGCAGTGCCCGGGGGGGGACGGCCCAAGAGACCCAGTACTTC. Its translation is CSARGGTAQETQYF.

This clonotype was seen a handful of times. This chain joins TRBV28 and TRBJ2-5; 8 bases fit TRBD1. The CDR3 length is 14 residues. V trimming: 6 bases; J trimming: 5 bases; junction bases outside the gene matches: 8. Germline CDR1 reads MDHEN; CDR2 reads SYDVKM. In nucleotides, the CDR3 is TGTGCCAGCAGGCCCGGACAGGGCGGGGAGACCCAGTACTTC. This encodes CASRPGQGGETQYF.

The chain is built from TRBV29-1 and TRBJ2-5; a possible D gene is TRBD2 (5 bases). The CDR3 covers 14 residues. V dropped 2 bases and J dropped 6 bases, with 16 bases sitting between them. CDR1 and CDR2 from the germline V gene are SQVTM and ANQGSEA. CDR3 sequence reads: CSVEQAGLAKTQYF. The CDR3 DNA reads TGCAGCGTTGAACAGGCTGGACTTGCGAAGACCCAGTACTTC.

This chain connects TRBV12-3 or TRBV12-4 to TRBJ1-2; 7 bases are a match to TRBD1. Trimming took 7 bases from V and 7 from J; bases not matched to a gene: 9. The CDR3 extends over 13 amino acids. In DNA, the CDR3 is TGTGCCAGCAACCCAACAGGGGTTGGTGGCTACACCTTC. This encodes CASNPTGVGGYTF.

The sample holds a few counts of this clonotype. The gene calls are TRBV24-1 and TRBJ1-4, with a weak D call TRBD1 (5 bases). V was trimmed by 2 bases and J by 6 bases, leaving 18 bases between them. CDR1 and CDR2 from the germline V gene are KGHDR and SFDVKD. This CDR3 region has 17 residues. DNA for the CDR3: TGTGCCACCAGTGATTCCGGCAGGGTAGGAATGGATGAAAAACTGTTTTTT. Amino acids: CATSDSGRVGMDEKLFF.

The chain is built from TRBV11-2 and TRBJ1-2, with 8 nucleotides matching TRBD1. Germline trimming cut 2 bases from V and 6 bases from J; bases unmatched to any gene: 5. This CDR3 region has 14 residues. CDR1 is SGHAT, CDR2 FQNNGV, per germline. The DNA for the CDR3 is TGTGCCAGCAGCTTACAGGGGGCCTTAGATGGCTACACCTTC. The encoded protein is CASSLQGALDGYTF.

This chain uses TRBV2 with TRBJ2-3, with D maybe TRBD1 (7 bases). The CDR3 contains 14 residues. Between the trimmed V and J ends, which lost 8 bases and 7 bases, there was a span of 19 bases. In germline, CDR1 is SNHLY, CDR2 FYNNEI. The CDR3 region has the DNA TGTGCCAGCGGCCCGCAGGGGGGTGTAAATACGCAGTATTTT. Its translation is CASGPQGGVNTQYF.

The DNA for the CDR3 is TGTGCCAGCAGTTACAGGGGATCTGGAAACACCATATATTTT. Its translation: CASSYRGSGNTIYF. The chain has TRBV6-2 or TRBV6-3 and TRBJ1-3, with TRBD1 as a possible D gene (5 bases). Germline lookup yields CDR1 MNHEY and CDR2 SVGEGT. The ends were cut back, 2 bases at V and 1 base at J, with 6 bases in the middle. This CDR3 region has 14 residues.

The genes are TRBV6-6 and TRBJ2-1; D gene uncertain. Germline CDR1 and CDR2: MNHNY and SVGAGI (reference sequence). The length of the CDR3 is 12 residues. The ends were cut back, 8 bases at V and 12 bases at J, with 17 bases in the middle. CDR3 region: CASSGFLWGQFF. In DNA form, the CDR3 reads TGTGCCAGCTCCGGTTTTCTTTGGGGGCAGTTCTTC.

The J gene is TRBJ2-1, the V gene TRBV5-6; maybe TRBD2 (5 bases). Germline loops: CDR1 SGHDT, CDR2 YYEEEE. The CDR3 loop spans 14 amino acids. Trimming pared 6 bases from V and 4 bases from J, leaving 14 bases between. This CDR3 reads CASIRSGTYNEQFF. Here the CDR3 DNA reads TGTGCCAGCATCAGAAGCGGCACTTACAATGAGCAGTTCTTC.

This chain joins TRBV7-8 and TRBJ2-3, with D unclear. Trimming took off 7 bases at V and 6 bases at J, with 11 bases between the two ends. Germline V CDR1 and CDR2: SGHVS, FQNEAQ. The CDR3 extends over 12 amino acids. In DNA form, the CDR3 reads TGTGCCAGCACCCGCAACGGGGATACGCAGTATTTT. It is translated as CASTRNGDTQYF.

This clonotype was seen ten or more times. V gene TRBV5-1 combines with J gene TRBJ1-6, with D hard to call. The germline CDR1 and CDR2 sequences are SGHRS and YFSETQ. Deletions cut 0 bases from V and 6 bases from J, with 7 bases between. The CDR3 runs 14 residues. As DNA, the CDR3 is TGCGCCAGCAGCTTGGACCGAAGTAATTCACCCCTCCACTTT. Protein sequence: CASSLDRSNSPLHF.

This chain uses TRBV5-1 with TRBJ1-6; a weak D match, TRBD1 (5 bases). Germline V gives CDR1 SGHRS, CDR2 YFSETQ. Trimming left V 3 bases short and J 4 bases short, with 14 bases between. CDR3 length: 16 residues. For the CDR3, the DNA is TGCGCCAGCAGCTCAGAGACACAGGTGTATAATTCACCCCTCCACTTT. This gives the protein CASSSETQVYNSPLHF.

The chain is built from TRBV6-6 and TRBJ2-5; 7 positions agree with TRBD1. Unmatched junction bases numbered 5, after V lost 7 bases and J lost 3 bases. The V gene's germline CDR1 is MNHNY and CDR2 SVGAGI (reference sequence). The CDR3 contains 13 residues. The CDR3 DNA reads TGTGCCAGCACCGACAGGGCAGAAGAGACCCAGTACTTC. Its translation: CASTDRAEETQYF.

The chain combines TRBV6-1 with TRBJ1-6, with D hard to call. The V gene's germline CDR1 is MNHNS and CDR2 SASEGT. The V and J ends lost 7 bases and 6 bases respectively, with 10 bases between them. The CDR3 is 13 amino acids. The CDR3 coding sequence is TGTGCCAGCAAAGATCAGATTAATTCACCCCTCCACTTT. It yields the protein CASKDQINSPLHF.

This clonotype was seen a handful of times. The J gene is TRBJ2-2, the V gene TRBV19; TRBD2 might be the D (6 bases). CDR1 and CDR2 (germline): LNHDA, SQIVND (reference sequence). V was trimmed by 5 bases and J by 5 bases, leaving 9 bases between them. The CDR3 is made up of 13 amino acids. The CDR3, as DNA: TGTGCCAGTAGTGCCGGGGGAACCGGGGAGCTGTTTTTT. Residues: CASSAGGTGELFF.

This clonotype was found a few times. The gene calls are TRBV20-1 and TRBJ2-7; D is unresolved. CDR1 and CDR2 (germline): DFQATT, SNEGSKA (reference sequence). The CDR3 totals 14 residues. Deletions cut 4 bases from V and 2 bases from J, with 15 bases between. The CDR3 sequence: CSAIRDNGTYEQYF. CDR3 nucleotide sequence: TGCAGTGCTATTCGAGACAACGGTACCTACGAGCAGTACTTC.

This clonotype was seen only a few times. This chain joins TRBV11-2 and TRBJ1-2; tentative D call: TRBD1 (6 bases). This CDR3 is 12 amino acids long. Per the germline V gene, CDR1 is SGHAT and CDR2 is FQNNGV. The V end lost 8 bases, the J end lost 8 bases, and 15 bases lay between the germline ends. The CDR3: CASLGGDTGYTF. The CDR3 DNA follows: TGTGCCAGCTTAGGCGGGGACACGGGCTACACCTTC.

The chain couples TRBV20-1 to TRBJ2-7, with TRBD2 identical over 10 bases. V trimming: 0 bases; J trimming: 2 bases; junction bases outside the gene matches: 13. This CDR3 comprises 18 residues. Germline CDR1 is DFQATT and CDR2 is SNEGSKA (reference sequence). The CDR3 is CSARDMRIAGGPAYEQYF. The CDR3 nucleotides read TGCAGTGCTAGAGATATGAGGATAGCGGGGGGCCCCGCCTACGAGCAGTACTTC.

CDR3 bases: TGTGCCAGTAGTACCCGTAGGACAGGGGCTTGGACCGGGGAGCTGTTTTTT. The encoded protein is CASSTRRTGAWTGELFF. This chain joins TRBV19 and TRBJ2-2; 9 positions match TRBD1. The germline gives CDR1 LNHDA, CDR2 SQIVND (reference sequence). This CDR3 has 17 residues. Losses at the gene ends were 4 bases for V and 5 bases for J; bases not matched to a gene: 11.

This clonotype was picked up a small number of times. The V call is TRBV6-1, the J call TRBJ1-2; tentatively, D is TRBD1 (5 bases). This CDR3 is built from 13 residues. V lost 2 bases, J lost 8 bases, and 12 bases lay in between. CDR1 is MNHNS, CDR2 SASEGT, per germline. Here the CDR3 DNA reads TGTGCCAGCAGTGAAACTTCTCACAGGGGCTACACCTTC. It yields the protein CASSETSHRGYTF.

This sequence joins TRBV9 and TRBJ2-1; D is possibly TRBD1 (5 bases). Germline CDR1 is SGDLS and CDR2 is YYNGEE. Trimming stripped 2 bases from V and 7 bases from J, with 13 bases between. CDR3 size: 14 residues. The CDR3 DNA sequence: TGTGCCAGCAGCGTTACATCAGGGAAAAATGAGCAGTTCTTC. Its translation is CASSVTSGKNEQFF. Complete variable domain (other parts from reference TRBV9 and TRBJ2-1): DSGVTQTPKHLITATGQRVTLRCSPRSGDLSVYWYQQSLDQGLQFLIQYYNGEERAKGNILERFSAQQFPDLHSELNLSSLELGDSALYFCASSVTSGKNEQFFGPGTRLTVL.

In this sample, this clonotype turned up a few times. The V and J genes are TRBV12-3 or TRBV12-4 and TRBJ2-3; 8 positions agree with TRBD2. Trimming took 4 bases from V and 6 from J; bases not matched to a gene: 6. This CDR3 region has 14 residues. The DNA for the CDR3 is TGTGCCAGCAGTTATGGACTAGCAGTTGATACGCAGTATTTT. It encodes CASSYGLAVDTQYF.

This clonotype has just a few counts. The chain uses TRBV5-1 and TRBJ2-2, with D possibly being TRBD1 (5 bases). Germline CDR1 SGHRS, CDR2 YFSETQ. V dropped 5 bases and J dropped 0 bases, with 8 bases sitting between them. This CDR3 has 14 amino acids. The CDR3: CASSWGTNTGELFF. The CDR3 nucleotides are TGCGCCAGCAGTTGGGGCACGAACACCGGGGAGCTGTTTTTT.